What follows is one T cell receptor (beta chain) and its context. The antigen remains undetermined. The data were taken from a study of T cell responses to AZD1222 COVID-19 vaccine. Points from the study as a whole: The study identified only a handful of AZD1222 recipients as seropositive at baseline. The reported proportion of spike-specific TCRs targeting unmutated variant regions was nearly half. Spike-specific TCR breadth and depth both grew after two AZD1222 doses. Sampling that yielded the repertoires occurred only after the peak T cell response.

Method: immunoSEQ multiplex PCR; TCRdb's copy keeps in-frame clones and lacks some. This table has some 150,000 clones, 80% to 90% appearing once. V shed 3 bases and J shed 1 base, with 9 bases lying between them. This CDR3 has 14 residues. Germline V CDR1 and CDR2: MDHEN, SYDVKM. The sequencing used peripheral blood, collected after recovery from COVID-19. This receptor was obtained from an adult who had recovered from COVID-19. The chain combines TRBV28 with TRBJ1-1; no clear D. As DNA, the CDR3 is TGTGCCAGCAGTTTGATCGGGGAGAACACTGAAGCTTTCTTT. Its protein product is CASSLIGENTEAFF.